The 13 T cell receptor beta chains listed next were all sequenced from one sample in a study of T cell repertoires in aging, cancer and after chemotherapy. A mixed TRB-A/B primer pool amplified rearranged TRB by multiplex touch-down PCR. One entry per CDR3 protein, called by TCRdb with MiXCR from the multiplex PCR reads. Seen here are 9,900 or so distinct CDR3 sequences, less than 35% observed once, and the top ten hold about 18%. Peripheral blood genomic DNA, not sorted cells or RNA, was the template. The sequencing sample was made of blood. The receptor set was obtained from a human donor in good health. The donor label of this sample is uncertain.

The chain has TRBV5-1 and TRBJ2-5; D may be TRBD2 (6 bases). The germline V gene has CDR1 SGHRS and CDR2 YFSETQ. This CDR3 spans 16 amino acids. V lost 4 bases and J 1 base, leaving 17 bases between the germline ends. The CDR3 is CASSPRLQRAQETQYF. In DNA, the CDR3 is TGCGCCAGCAGCCCGCGACTGCAGCGGGCCCAAGAGACCCAGTACTTC.

In its sample, this clonotype was seen a few times. This chain joins TRBV6-5 and TRBJ2-1; 8 nucleotides line up with TRBD1. Per the germline V gene, CDR1 is MNHEY and CDR2 is SVGAGI. V trimming: 5 bases; J trimming: 0 bases; junction bases outside the gene matches: 6. CDR3 length equals 16 residues. The CDR3: CASSIHRGSSYNEQFF. CDR3 nucleotides: TGTGCCAGCAGTATACACAGGGGGAGCTCCTACAATGAGCAGTTCTTC.

CDR3 bases: TGTGCCAGCCGGGAGGGGGGAGGAAACACCATATATTTT. As protein: CASREGGGNTIYF. The J gene is TRBJ1-3, the V gene TRBV7-9; D is perhaps TRBD1 (6 bases). Per the germline V gene, CDR1 is SEHNR and CDR2 is FQNEAQ (reference sequence). The ends were cut back, 8 bases at V and 4 bases at J, with 12 bases in the middle. This CDR3 is 13 amino acids long.

The sample holds a few counts of this clonotype. DNA for the CDR3: TGTGCCAGCTCACCCCCCACCACGAACACTGAAGCTTTCTTT. Translated: CASSPPTTNTEAFF. The chain uses TRBV18 and TRBJ1-1; D is uncertain. In germline, CDR1 is KGHSH, CDR2 LQKENI. There are 14 residues in the CDR3. V dropped 3 bases and J dropped 1 base, with 9 bases sitting between them.

This clonotype turned up a few times. V and J are TRBV30 and TRBJ1-6, with D possibly TRBD1 on 6 matching bases. In germline, CDR1 is GTSNPN, CDR2 SVGIG (reference sequence). This CDR3 is 16 amino acids long. V lost 0 bases to trimming and J lost 8 bases, with 17 bases between them. The DNA of the CDR3 is TGTGCCTGGAGTGTAAGGTCCCCCAGGGGAGATTCACCCCTCCACTTT. It encodes CAWSVRSPRGDSPLHF.

V is TRBV5-8 and J is TRBJ2-1; D perhaps matches TRBD2 (6 bases). Germline V gives CDR1 SGHTS, CDR2 YDEGEE. V was clipped by 0 bases and J by 8 bases, with 18 bases between them. There are 16 residues in the CDR3. The DNA for the CDR3 is TGTGCCAGCAGCTTGGGGACCGGGACTCAAATGGATGAGCAGTTCTTC. Its translation is CASSLGTGTQMDEQFF.

CDR3 loop: CASTSGRARSVGDQFF. The CDR3, as DNA: TGTGCCAGCACAAGCGGGAGGGCCCGAAGTGTGGGTGACCAGTTCTTC. V gene TRBV6-2 or TRBV6-3 combines with J gene TRBJ2-1; 10 nucleotides agree with TRBD2. Per the germline V gene, CDR1 is MNHEY and CDR2 is SVGEGT. Trimming cost V 7 bases and J 13 bases; bases outside gene matches: 19. The CDR3 consists of 16 residues.

The DNA of the CDR3 is TGTGCCAGCAGAAGGACAGGAACCAATCAGCCCCAGCATTTT. Translation gives CASRRTGTNQPQHF. The chain employs TRBV6-2 or TRBV6-3 and TRBJ1-5; 7 bases match TRBD1. The CDR3 totals 14 residues. After removal of 6 bases from V and 3 bases from J, the junction contained 5 bases not matched to a gene. The V gene's germline CDR1 is MNHEY and CDR2 SVGEGT.

In regard to this clonotype: At one of its ends the junction is not consistent with the germline gene, which may arise from a read error. The CDR3: CASSSSGTSF. The CDR3 DNA reads TGTGCCAGCAGCTCTTCGGGTACGAGCTTC. V and J are TRBV5-8 and TRBJ2-7; D call uncertain. Germline V gene lookup returns CDR1 SGHTS and CDR2 YDEGEE. The CDR3 has 10 amino acids.

This clonotype was detected only a few times. The chain couples TRBV15 to TRBJ2-2; tentatively, D is TRBD1 (6 bases). V was clipped by 2 bases and J by 7 bases, with 14 bases between them. The germline gives CDR1 LNHNV, CDR2 YYDKDF (reference sequence). CDR3 length: 15 residues. CDR3 in amino acids: CATSRLTGMSGELFF. DNA of the CDR3: TGTGCCACCAGCAGACTTACAGGGATGAGCGGGGAGCTGTTTTTT.

Remarks on this clonotype: Since a much larger clone is just one base distant, this may be a read error. The chain has TRBV29-1 and TRBJ1-2; 9 nucleotides agree with TRBD1. Germline lookup yields CDR1 SQVTM and CDR2 ANQGSEA. The CDR3 has 12 amino acids. J was trimmed by 8 bases and V by 6 bases; bases with no gene match: 7. The CDR3 is CSVTGTGRGYTF. The CDR3 nucleotides read TGCAGCGTGACCGGGACAGGGAGGGGCTACACCTTC.

In this sample, this clonotype turned up a few times. The V and J genes are TRBV6-6 and TRBJ1-1; D is perhaps TRBD1 (6 bases). The germline CDR1 and CDR2 sequences are MNHNY and SVGAGI (reference sequence). Trimming pared 6 bases from V and 1 base from J, leaving 15 bases between. The CDR3 sequence is 15 residues long. The CDR3 is CASRQQGFGNTEAFF. The CDR3 nucleotides are TGTGCCAGCAGACAACAGGGTTTCGGGAACACTGAAGCTTTCTTT.

This clonotype was picked up a small number of times. The chain links TRBV6-4 to TRBJ1-2; TRBD1 might be the D (5 bases). Between the trimmed V and J ends, which lost 5 bases and 11 bases, there was a span of 18 bases. In germline, CDR1 is MRHNA, CDR2 SNTAGT. The CDR3 covers 13 residues. The CDR3, as DNA: TGTGCCAGCAGTATGTACGGGGCTGGGGGTTACACCTTC. This translates into CASSMYGAGGYTF.